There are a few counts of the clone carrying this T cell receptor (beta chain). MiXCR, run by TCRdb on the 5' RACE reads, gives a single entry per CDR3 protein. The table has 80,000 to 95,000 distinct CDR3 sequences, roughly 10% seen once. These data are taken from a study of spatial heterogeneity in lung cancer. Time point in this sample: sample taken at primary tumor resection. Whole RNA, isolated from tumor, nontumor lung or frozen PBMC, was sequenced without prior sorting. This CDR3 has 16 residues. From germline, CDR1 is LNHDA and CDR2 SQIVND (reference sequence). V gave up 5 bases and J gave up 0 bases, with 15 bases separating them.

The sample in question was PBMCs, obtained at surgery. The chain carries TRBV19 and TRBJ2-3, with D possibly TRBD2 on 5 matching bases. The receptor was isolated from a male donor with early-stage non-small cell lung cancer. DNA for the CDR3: TGTGCCAGTAGTTCCTCGACGGGGAAGAGCACAGATACGCAGTATTTT. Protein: CASSSSTGKSTDTQYF.